The 31 T cell receptor beta chains below come from one sample, sequenced in a study of regulatory T cells in long-lasting Graves disease. Arm-PCR of CDR3 regions and iRepertoire HTBI primers were used to build TCR beta libraries. TCRdb itself ran the multiplex PCR reads through MiXCR, one entry per CDR3 protein. The top ten clones hold around 14% of a sample with fewer than 600,000 distinct CDR3 sequences, approximately 23% of them seen once. The time point is: persistent/refractory GD, antithyroid drugs over 5 years with positive TRAb. Extracted RNA from PBMCs served as the source of the TCR library. The source was peripheral blood mononuclear cells (PBMCs), collected when the disease was refractory, from a patient treated with antithyroid drugs. Every receptor here comes from a female donor with Graves disease.

The chain has TRBV7-9 and TRBJ2-2, with 7 nucleotides matching TRBD1. Germline-derived CDR1 and CDR2 are SEHNR and FQNEAQ (reference sequence). This CDR3 contains 16 residues. Unmatched junction bases numbered 2, after V lost 1 base and J lost 0 bases. CDR3 in amino acids: CASSLVQGANTGELFF. The CDR3 region has the DNA TGTGCCAGCAGCTTAGTCCAGGGGGCGAACACCGGGGAGCTGTTTTTT.

The table lists this clonotype with many counts. The chain couples TRBV28 to TRBJ2-7; 10 bases are shared with TRBD2. From germline, CDR1 is MDHEN and CDR2 SYDVKM. Trimming took 5 bases from V and 9 from J; bases not matched to a gene: 7. CDR3 length equals 13 residues. This CDR3 reads CASSRLAGVVQYF. CDR3 coding DNA: TGTGCCAGCAGTAGGCTAGCGGGGGTGGTGCAGTACTTC.

This clonotype was seen repeatedly, ten times or more. The rearrangement links TRBV7-9 to TRBJ2-7; D is undetermined. V dropped 6 bases and J dropped 2 bases, with 14 bases sitting between them. The CDR3 length is 14 residues. Looked up from germline, CDR1 is SEHNR and CDR2 is FQNEAQ (reference sequence). CDR3: CASSSLVQTYEQYF. As DNA, the CDR3 is TGTGCCAGCAGTTCCTTGGTTCAAACCTACGAGCAGTACTTC.

As concerns this clonotype: It may be a read error: a sequence one base away is much more abundant. The J gene is TRBJ1-4, the V gene TRBV7-9, with no clear D. CDR1 and CDR2 (germline): SEHNR, FQNEAQ (reference sequence). The CDR3 loop spans 15 amino acids. CDR3: CARSFPLGNLEKLFF. For the CDR3, the DNA is TGTGCCAGGAGCTTCCCGCTCGGAAACCTTGAAAAACTGTTTTTT.

This clonotype has only a few counts. The chain employs TRBV4-3 and TRBJ1-1, with unresolved D. In germline, CDR1 is LGHNA, CDR2 YSLEER. Trimming cost V 2 bases and J 1 base, with 11 bases left between them. This CDR3 is built from 15 residues. CDR3 protein: CASSQRHLGNTEAFF. The DNA for the CDR3 is TGCGCCAGCAGCCAAAGGCACCTGGGGAACACTGAAGCTTTCTTT.

This clonotype was counted between two and nine times. DNA of the CDR3: TGTGCCAGCACCATCGGACGGACGAACACTGAAGCTTTCTTT. It yields the protein CASTIGRTNTEAFF. V is TRBV7-9 and J is TRBJ1-1, with D uncertain. The CDR3 is made up of 14 amino acids. Deletions cut 7 bases from V and 1 base from J, with 13 bases between. Germline CDR1 SEHNR, CDR2 FQNEAQ (reference sequence).

Many counts were recorded for this clonotype. The J gene is TRBJ1-1, the V gene TRBV10-3, with D perhaps matching TRBD1 (6 bases). Germline values: CDR1 ENHRY, CDR2 SYGVKD. Trimming stripped 10 bases from V and 0 bases from J, with 12 bases between. The CDR3 contains 13 residues. This CDR3 is CATVQGMNTEAFF. DNA for the CDR3: TGTGCCACGGTACAGGGAATGAACACTGAAGCTTTCTTT.

This clonotype was seen many times. The V and J genes are TRBV6-5 and TRBJ1-2; D might be TRBD1 (5 bases). Germline V gene data show CDR1 as MNHEY and CDR2 as SVGAGI. Trimming removed 0 bases from V and 4 bases from J, with 18 bases in between. The CDR3 is 17 amino acids. Here the CDR3 DNA reads TGTGCCAGCAGTTACTCGAAGGGGTTTGGAATGGCCTATGGCTACACCTTC. Amino acid sequence: CASSYSKGFGMAYGYTF.

The chain is built from TRBV5-1 and TRBJ1-4; 9 nucleotides line up with TRBD1. CDR1 SGHRS and CDR2 YFSETQ come from the germline V gene. After removal of 4 bases from V and 7 bases from J, the junction contained 11 bases not matched to a gene. The CDR3 consists of 16 residues. CDR3 DNA: TGCGCCAGCAGCCTAGGTCGGGACAGGGTTGGTGAAAAACTGTTTTTT. This sequence encodes CASSLGRDRVGEKLFF.

The chain recombines TRBV6-1 with TRBJ1-6, with D hard to call. The V end lost 7 bases, the J end lost 7 bases, and 5 bases lay between the germline ends. The CDR3 covers 11 residues. Germline lookup yields CDR1 MNHNS and CDR2 SASEGT. CDR3 nucleotide sequence: TGTGCCAGCACCACAAATTCACCCCTCCACTTT. Its translation: CASTTNSPLHF.

The J gene is TRBJ2-1, the V gene TRBV7-2; D is unresolved. Trimming removed 3 bases at V and 0 bases at J, with 9 bases between. The CDR3 contains 15 residues. CDR1 and CDR2 (germline): SGHTA, FQGNSA. The CDR3 nucleotides are TGTGCCAGCAGCTTTGACCCGACCTCCTACAATGAGCAGTTCTTC. Amino acid sequence: CASSFDPTSYNEQFF. The full variable domain, in which reference TRBV7-2 and TRBJ2-1 provide the parts outside the CDR3, is GAGVSQSPSNKVTEKGKDVELRCDPISGHTALYWYRQSLGQGLEFLIYFQGNSAPDKSGLPSDRFSAERTGGSVSTLTIQRTQQEDSAVYLCASSFDPTSYNEQFFGPGTRLTVL.

This chain joins TRBV6-1 and TRBJ2-2, with 10 positions matching TRBD1. This CDR3 spans 16 amino acids. Germline V gene data show CDR1 as MNHNS and CDR2 as SASEGT. After removal of 7 bases from V and 3 bases from J, the junction contained 8 bases not matched to a gene. The CDR3: CASINGQGGYTGELFF. The CDR3 nucleotides are TGTGCCAGCATTAATGGACAGGGGGGGTACACCGGGGAGCTGTTTTTT.

This clonotype appeared many times. This chain connects TRBV28 to TRBJ1-5; a weak D match, TRBD1 (6 bases). This CDR3 is 15 amino acids long. The V gene's germline CDR1 is MDHEN and CDR2 SYDVKM. Trimming removed 7 bases at V and 0 bases at J, with 13 bases between. CDR3 nucleotide sequence: TGTGCCAGCAATCCCTACAGGGATAGCAATCAGCCCCAGCATTTT. Its protein is CASNPYRDSNQPQHF.

This clonotype was found many times. This rearrangement joins TRBV7-2 to TRBJ1-4, with TRBD1 as a possible D gene (5 bases). CDR1 is SGHTA and CDR2 is FQGNSA in the germline V gene. Trimming removed 4 bases at V and 5 bases at J, with 14 bases between. CDR3 length equals 15 residues. The CDR3 region has the DNA TGTGCCAGCAGCTCACTGCGGGACGTGAATGAAAAACTGTTTTTT. Translation: CASSSLRDVNEKLFF.

This clonotype appeared many times. This chain connects TRBV2 to TRBJ1-6, with D hard to call. The CDR3 is made up of 14 amino acids. Per the germline V gene, CDR1 is SNHLY and CDR2 is FYNNEI. V was trimmed by 4 bases and J by 5 bases, leaving 9 bases between them. The CDR3 is CASSARRNNSPLHF. CDR3 DNA sequence: TGTGCCAGCAGTGCCCGGCGGAATAATTCACCCCTCCACTTT.

The chain links TRBV5-6 to TRBJ1-5; D may be TRBD1 (5 bases). Deletions cut 5 bases from V and 0 bases from J, with 12 bases between. The V gene's germline CDR1 is SGHDT and CDR2 YYEEEE. CDR3 length: 15 amino acids. The CDR3 here is CASSNRDGSNQPQHF. CDR3 nucleotides: TGTGCCAGCAGTAACCGGGACGGTAGCAATCAGCCCCAGCATTTT.

This clonotype was detected many times. The genes are TRBV29-1 and TRBJ2-5, with 7 bases identical to TRBD2. V dropped 4 bases and J dropped 0; count of bases not matched to a gene: 2. This CDR3 comprises 13 residues. Germline assignment: CDR1 SQVTM and CDR2 ANQGSEA. The CDR3 DNA follows: TGCAGCGTTGTCCTAGCGGACCAAGAGACCCAGTACTTC. It translates to CSVVLADQETQYF. Looking up the rest from reference TRBV29-1 and TRBJ2-5 gives the full variable domain: SAVISQKPSRDICQRGTSLTIQCQVDSQVTMMFWYRQQPGQSLTLIATANQGSEATYESGFVIDKFPISRPNLTFSTLTVSNMSPEDSSIYLCSVVLADQETQYFGPGTRLLVL.

In its sample, this clonotype was seen many times. V usage is TRBV30 and J usage is TRBJ1-1; no clear D. V lost 4 bases to trimming and J lost 0 bases, with 6 bases between them. The CDR3 is 12 residues long. The V gene's germline CDR1 is GTSNPN and CDR2 SVGIG (reference sequence). CDR3 nucleotides: TGTGCCTGGACACCCTTGAACACTGAAGCTTTCTTT. Translating it yields CAWTPLNTEAFF. Full variable domain (outside the CDR3, taken from reference TRBV30 and TRBJ1-1): SQTIHQWPATLVQPVGSPLSLECTVEGTSNPNLYWYRQAAGRGLQLLFYSVGIGQISSEVPQNLSASRPQDRQFILSSKKLLLSDSGFYLCAWTPLNTEAFFGQGTRLTVV.

V gene TRBV5-4 combines with J gene TRBJ1-2, with a weak D call TRBD1 (6 bases). V was clipped by 4 bases and J by 8 bases, with 15 bases between them. Per germline, CDR1 SGHNT and CDR2 YYREEE (reference sequence). This CDR3 comprises 13 residues. CDR3 in amino acids: CASSAGGVKGYTF. Written as DNA, the CDR3 is TGTGCCAGCAGCGCCGGGGGCGTAAAGGGCTACACCTTC.

The table lists this clonotype with a count of one. The rearrangement links TRBV28 to TRBJ2-7; perhaps D is TRBD1 or TRBD2 (5 bases each). The CDR3 spans 15 residues. The V gene's germline CDR1 is MDHEN and CDR2 SYDVKM. V was pared by 3 bases and J by 2 bases, with 14 bases between. The CDR3 is CASSLFGTEAYEQYF. DNA of the CDR3: TGTGCCAGCAGTTTGTTCGGGACGGAAGCCTACGAGCAGTACTTC.

The sample holds many counts of this clonotype. This chain connects TRBV20-1 to TRBJ2-6; no definite D call. The CDR3 consists of 14 residues. Trimming pared 2 bases from V and 2 bases from J, leaving 7 bases between. The germline V gene has CDR1 DFQATT and CDR2 SNEGSKA (reference sequence). The CDR3 DNA reads TGCAGTGCTAGATTCGGCGCTGGGGCCAACGTCCTGACTTTC. Translation: CSARFGAGANVLTF.

This clonotype was seen a few times. The chain has TRBV30 and TRBJ1-2; TRBD1 aligns across 10 bases. Germline lookup yields CDR1 GTSNPN and CDR2 SVGIG (reference sequence). V shed 5 bases and J 6 bases; nucleotides not matched to a gene: 3. This CDR3 has 12 amino acids. This chain's CDR3 is CAWRTGGNGYTF. Written as DNA, the CDR3 is TGTGCCTGGCGGACAGGGGGTAATGGCTACACCTTC.

The sample holds many counts of this clonotype. The chain couples TRBV12-3 or TRBV12-4 to TRBJ1-5; no firm D call. The CDR3 extends over 14 amino acids. The ends were cut back, 4 bases at V and 1 base at J, with 8 bases in the middle. CDR3 sequence (DNA): TGTGCCAGCAGTTCCCGAAGAAGCAATCAGCCCCAGCATTTT. Translating it yields CASSSRRSNQPQHF.

This clonotype has a count of ten or more. The chain joins TRBV28 to TRBJ2-7; D is possibly TRBD1 (5 bases). The germline V gene has CDR1 MDHEN and CDR2 SYDVKM. Between the trimmed V and J ends, which lost 6 bases and 2 bases, there was a span of 11 bases. There are 13 residues in the CDR3. CDR3 loop: CASRPRQTYEQYF. The CDR3 bases are TGTGCCAGCAGACCCCGACAGACCTACGAGCAGTACTTC.

Notes on this clonotype: This may stem from a read error, because a much larger clone lies one nucleotide away. V is TRBV11-3 and J is TRBJ1-1, with no clear D. Trimming shortened V by 5 bases and J by 5 bases, and 12 bases separated the two germline ends. Looked up from germline, CDR1 is SGHNT and CDR2 is YENEEA. The CDR3 is 13 amino acids. The CDR3 DNA is TGTGCCAGCAGCCCCCCTAGGGAAACTGAAGCTTTCTTT. Amino acid sequence: CASSPPRETEAFF. Together with reference TRBV11-3 and TRBJ1-1, the CDR3 gives the full variable domain: EAGVVQSPRYKIIEKKQPVAFWCNPISGHNTLYWYLQNLGQGPELLIRYENEEAVDDSQLPKDRFSAERLKGVDSTLKIQPAELGDSAVYLCASSPPRETEAFFGQGTRLTVV.

This clonotype was detected a few times. The chain uses TRBV3-1 and TRBJ1-2; TRBD1 matches 7 bases. Unmatched junction bases numbered 11, after V lost 6 bases and J lost 4 bases. The CDR3 loop spans 15 amino acids. Looked up from germline, CDR1 is LGHDT and CDR2 is YNNKEL (reference sequence). CDR3 amino acids: CASRPRTGSIYGYTF. The CDR3 DNA is TGTGCCAGCAGACCCAGGACAGGAAGTATCTATGGCTACACCTTC.

This rearrangement joins TRBV3-1 to TRBJ1-2, with no clear D. Germline V gene data show CDR1 as LGHDT and CDR2 as YNNKEL (reference sequence). V was trimmed by 0 bases and J by 0 bases, leaving 8 bases between them. CDR3 length: 15 amino acids. The CDR3 here is CASSQESTANYGYTF. The CDR3 DNA follows: TGTGCCAGCAGCCAAGAGTCCACGGCTAACTATGGCTACACCTTC.

This sequence joins TRBV20-1 and TRBJ2-1; 15 nucleotides match TRBD2. Germline V gene data show CDR1 as DFQATT and CDR2 as SNEGSKA (reference sequence). The junction had 5 bases not matched to a gene; V was cut back by 0 bases and J by 8 bases. There are 16 residues in the CDR3. The CDR3 loop reads CSARDPGLAGGHEQFF. CDR3 DNA: TGCAGTGCTAGAGATCCCGGACTAGCGGGGGGGCATGAGCAGTTCTTC.

This clonotype was detected once. A read error likely explains this, since a far larger clone differs by one base. J is TRBJ2-7 and V is TRBV6-2 or TRBV6-3; D is tentatively TRBD1 or TRBD2 (5 bases each). The CDR3 sequence is 14 residues long. Germline assignment: CDR1 MNHEY and CDR2 SVGEGT. Trimming took 6 bases from V and 3 from J, leaving 15 bases between them. This chain's CDR3 is CASSIRDGNYEQYF. The CDR3, as DNA: TGTGCCAGCAGCATCCGGGACGGGAACTACGAGCAGTACTTC.

This clonotype was observed a handful of times. The V gene is TRBV13, the J gene TRBJ2-4, with 7 positions matching TRBD1. Per germline, CDR1 PRHDT and CDR2 FYEKMQ (reference sequence). The CDR3 spans 18 residues. V shed 5 bases and J 3 bases; nucleotides not matched to a gene: 16. The CDR3 DNA is TGTGCCAGCAGCACCCGGGACAGACCCTTTTTTGGCAAAAACATTCAGTACTTC. It translates to CASSTRDRPFFGKNIQYF.

This clonotype has just a few counts. The chain links TRBV25-1 to TRBJ2-7, with TRBD1 identical over 7 bases. Trimming at V came to 4 bases and at J to 7 bases, leaving 13 bases not matched to a gene. CDR1 and CDR2 (germline): MGHDK, SYGVNS. This CDR3 is built from 15 residues. The chain's CDR3 is CASSARGYNSDEQYF. As DNA, the CDR3 is TGTGCCAGCAGTGCCAGGGGGTACAACTCTGATGAGCAGTACTTC.